These 5 T cell receptor beta chains originate from one sample sequenced in a study of cytomegalovirus exposure and HLA in healthy donors. Researchers ran the PCR with 60 Vbeta and 13 Jbeta primers. TCRdb's copy holds only in-frame clones and misses some; the assay was immunoSEQ multiplex PCR. The data contain under 150,000 clones, 73% of them singletons. Input material: PBMCs. The receptors here all came from a human donor in good health.

V is TRBV20-1 and J is TRBJ2-1; D is unresolved. Looked up from germline, CDR1 is DFQATT and CDR2 is SNEGSKA (reference sequence). Trimming cost V 3 bases and J 5 bases, with 5 bases left between them. This CDR3 has 11 residues. CDR3 in amino acids: CSARADNEQFF. CDR3 sequence (DNA): TGCAGTGCTAGGGCTGACAATGAGCAGTTCTTC.

This clone was detected only once. V and J are TRBV6-5 and TRBJ1-5; tentatively, D is TRBD1 (5 bases). Trimming removed 5 bases from V and 3 bases from J, with 14 bases in between. The CDR3 runs 15 residues. Germline V gene data show CDR1 as MNHEY and CDR2 as SVGAGI. The chain's CDR3 is CASSGNARVNQPQHF. CDR3 nucleotide sequence: TGTGCCAGCAGTGGAAACGCCAGGGTCAATCAGCCCCAGCATTTT.

The table lists this clone with a count of one. The chain combines TRBV5-6 with TRBJ2-3; 10 nucleotides agree with TRBD2. V dropped 3 bases and J dropped 2; count of bases not matched to a gene: 6. This CDR3 spans 16 amino acids. The germline V gene has CDR1 SGHDT and CDR2 YYEEEE. The CDR3 region has the DNA TGTGCCAGCAGCTACCCTAGCGGGAGCCCCACAGATACGCAGTATTTT. This codes for CASSYPSGSPTDTQYF. Supplemented by reference TRBV5-6 and TRBJ2-3, the full variable domain reads DAGVTQSPTHLIKTRGQQVTLRCSPKSGHDTVSWYQQALGQGPQFIFQYYEEEERQRGNFPDRFSGHQFPNYSSELNVNALLLGDSALYLCASSYPSGSPTDTQYFGPGTRLTVL.

This clone was observed a few times. V and J are TRBV29-1 and TRBJ2-1, with D perhaps matching TRBD2 (6 bases). Germline-derived CDR1 and CDR2 are SQVTM and ANQGSEA. V was clipped by 6 bases and J by 0 bases, with 18 bases between them. This CDR3 has 16 amino acids. CDR3 nucleotide sequence: TGCAGCGTGGGGACTTACCCGACCCCCTCCTACAATGAGCAGTTCTTC. Amino acid sequence: CSVGTYPTPSYNEQFF.

The V call is TRBV19, the J call TRBJ2-5, with D unresolved. The J call may be mistaken, given a closer DNA end match to TRBJ2-7. CDR3 length: 13 residues. Germline loops: CDR1 LNHDA, CDR2 SQIVND (reference sequence). The CDR3 coding sequence is TGTGCCAGTAGTATAGGACTTTCCTACGAGCAGTACTTC. This sequence encodes CASSIGLSYEQYF.